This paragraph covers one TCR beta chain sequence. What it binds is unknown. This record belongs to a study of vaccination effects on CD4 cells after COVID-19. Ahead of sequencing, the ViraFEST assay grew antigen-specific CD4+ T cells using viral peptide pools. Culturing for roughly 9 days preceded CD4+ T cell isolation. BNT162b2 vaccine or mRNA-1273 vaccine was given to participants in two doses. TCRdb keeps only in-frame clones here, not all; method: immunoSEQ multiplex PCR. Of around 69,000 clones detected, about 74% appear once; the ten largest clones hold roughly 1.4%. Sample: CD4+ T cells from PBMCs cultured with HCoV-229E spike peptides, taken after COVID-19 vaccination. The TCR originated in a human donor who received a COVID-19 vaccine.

CDR3 sequence reads: CASSLRTGTNEKLFF. The CDR3, as DNA: TGCGCCAGCAGCTTACGGACGGGAACTAATGAAAAACTGTTTTTT. This chain connects TRBV5-1 to TRBJ1-4; D is ambiguous. The CDR3 is made up of 15 amino acids. Deletions cut 2 bases from V and 1 base from J, with 9 bases between. Germline V lookup: CDR1 SGHRS, CDR2 YFSETQ.